These 5 T cell receptor beta chains came from one sample sequenced in a study of blood T cell repertoires in COVID-19 (dated by TCRdb to about 2020). Receptor libraries were prepared by the immunoSEQ multiplex PCR assay. Entries here come from immuneACCESS through TCRdb and include only in-frame sequences with V and J called. Some clones fail to appear in such tables; in the studies checked, an unresolved V gene covers under half of the shortfall, and the cause of the remainder is unknown. The table for this sample lists approximately 250,000 clones; less than 85% of them were counted only once. The ten largest clonotypes hold about 5% of the sample. The sequenced sample was peripheral blood. The receptors come from a man aged 60 to 75 who had recovered from COVID-19.

V is TRBV7-8 and J is TRBJ2-2, with 16 positions matching TRBD2. The CDR3 is 20 amino acids. The V segment lost 1 base and the J segment 6 bases; nucleotides outside the gene matches: 11. Germline V gene data show CDR1 as SGHVS and CDR2 as FQNEAQ. CDR3 sequence reads: CASSLVSPGLAGGTPGELFF. The CDR3 region has the DNA TGTGCCAGCAGCTTAGTGTCGCCGGGACTAGCGGGAGGGACACCCGGGGAGCTGTTTTTT.

The rearrangement uses TRBV18 and TRBJ2-3; no definite D call. CDR1 and CDR2 from the germline V gene are KGHSH and LQKENI. The length of the CDR3 is 13 residues. The V end was cut by 4 bases, the J end by 0 bases, with 5 bases between. The CDR3 sequence is CASSLPSTDTQYF. The CDR3 DNA reads as TGTGCCAGCTCACTCCCTAGCACAGATACGCAGTATTTT.

The genes are TRBV21-1 and TRBJ1-4; the table's D call, TRBD1, has no DNA check behind it. TRBV21-1 is a known pseudogene. The CDR3 consists of 15 residues. CDR3 coding DNA: TGTGCCAGCAGCGCACTCCGGGACAAAAATGAAAAACTGTTTTTT. This codes for CASSALRDKNEKLFF.

This chain connects TRBV7-2 to TRBJ2-2; 9 bases line up with TRBD2. The germline CDR1 and CDR2 sequences are SGHTA and FQGNSA. The CDR3 length is 15 residues. V shed 3 bases, J shed 3 bases, and the junction held 2 bases outside the gene matches. CDR3 coding DNA: TGTGCCAGCAGCTTTGTAGCGGGGGACACCGGGGAGCTGTTTTTT. This encodes CASSFVAGDTGELFF.

This clone was detected only once. V gene TRBV14 combines with J gene TRBJ1-2, with 7 bases matching TRBD1. The junction had 3 bases not matched to a gene; V was cut back by 4 bases and J by 4 bases. Per germline, CDR1 SGHDN and CDR2 FVKESK. This CDR3 comprises 13 residues. The CDR3 region has the DNA TGTGCCAGCAGCCGTACAGGGGTCTATGGCTACACCTTC. Translating gives CASSRTGVYGYTF.